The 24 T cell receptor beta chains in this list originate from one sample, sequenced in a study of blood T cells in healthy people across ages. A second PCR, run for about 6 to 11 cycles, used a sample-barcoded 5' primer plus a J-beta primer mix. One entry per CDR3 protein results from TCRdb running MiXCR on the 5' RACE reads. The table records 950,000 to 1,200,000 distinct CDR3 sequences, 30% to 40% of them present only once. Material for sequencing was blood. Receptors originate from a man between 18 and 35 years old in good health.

CDR3 loop: CSVRTVYNSPLHF. In DNA form, the CDR3 reads TGCAGTGTTCGAACTGTTTATAATTCACCCCTCCACTTT. The J gene is TRBJ1-6, the V gene TRBV20-1; D is undetermined. Trimming removed 7 bases from V and 4 bases from J, with 11 bases in between. The germline V gene has CDR1 DFQATT and CDR2 SNEGSKA (reference sequence). The CDR3 length is 13 residues.

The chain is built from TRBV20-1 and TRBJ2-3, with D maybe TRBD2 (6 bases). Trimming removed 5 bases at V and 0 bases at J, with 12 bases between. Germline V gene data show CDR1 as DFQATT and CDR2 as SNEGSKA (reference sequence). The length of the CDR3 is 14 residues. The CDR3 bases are TGCAGTGCTCTAGCGAGAACTAGCACAGATACGCAGTATTTT. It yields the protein CSALARTSTDTQYF.

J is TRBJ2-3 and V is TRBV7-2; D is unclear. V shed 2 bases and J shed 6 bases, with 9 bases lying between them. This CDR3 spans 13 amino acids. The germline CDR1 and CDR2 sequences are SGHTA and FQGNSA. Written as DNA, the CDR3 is TGTACCAGCAGCTTAAATCGGTGGGATACGCAGTATTTT. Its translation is CTSSLNRWDTQYF.

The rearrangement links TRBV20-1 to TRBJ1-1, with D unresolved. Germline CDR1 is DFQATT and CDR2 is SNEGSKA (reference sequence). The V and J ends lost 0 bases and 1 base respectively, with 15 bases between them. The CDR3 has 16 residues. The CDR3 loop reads CSARDPTLGTNTEAFF. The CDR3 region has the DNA TGCAGTGCTAGAGATCCTACCCTCGGAACGAACACTGAAGCTTTCTTT.

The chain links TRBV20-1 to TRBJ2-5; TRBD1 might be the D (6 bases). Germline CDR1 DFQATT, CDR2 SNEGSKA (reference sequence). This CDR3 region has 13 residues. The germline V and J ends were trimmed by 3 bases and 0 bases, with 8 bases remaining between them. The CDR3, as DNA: TGCAGTGCTAGTTGGACAGACCAAGAGACCCAGTACTTC. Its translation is CSASWTDQETQYF.

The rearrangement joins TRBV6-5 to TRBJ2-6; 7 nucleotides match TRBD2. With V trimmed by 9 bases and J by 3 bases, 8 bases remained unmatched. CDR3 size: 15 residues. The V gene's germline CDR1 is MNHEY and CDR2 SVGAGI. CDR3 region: CASNPLAGGANVLTF. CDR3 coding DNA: TGTGCCAGTAACCCTTTAGCGGGTGGGGCCAACGTCCTGACTTTC.

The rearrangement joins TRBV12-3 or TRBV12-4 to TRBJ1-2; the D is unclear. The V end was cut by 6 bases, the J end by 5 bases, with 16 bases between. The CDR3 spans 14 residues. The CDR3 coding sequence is TGTGCCAGCAGACCCCTCAGTTCCCCTTATGGCTACACCTTC. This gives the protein CASRPLSSPYGYTF.

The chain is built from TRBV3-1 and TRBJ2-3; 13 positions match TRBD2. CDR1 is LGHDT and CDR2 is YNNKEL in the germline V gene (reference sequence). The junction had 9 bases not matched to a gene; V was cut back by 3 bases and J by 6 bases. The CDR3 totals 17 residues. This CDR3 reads CASSHLGTSGDSDTQYF. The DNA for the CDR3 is TGTGCCAGCAGCCACCTCGGGACTAGCGGGGACAGTGATACGCAGTATTTT.

In nucleotides, the CDR3 is TGTGCCAGCAGCTTAGGGGGTCATTCACCCCTCCACTTT. Translated: CASSLGGHSPLHF. V usage is TRBV11-2 and J usage is TRBJ1-6; D remains ambiguous. This CDR3 region has 13 residues. Trimming removed 1 base from V and 8 bases from J, with 6 bases in between. Per germline, CDR1 SGHAT and CDR2 FQNNGV.

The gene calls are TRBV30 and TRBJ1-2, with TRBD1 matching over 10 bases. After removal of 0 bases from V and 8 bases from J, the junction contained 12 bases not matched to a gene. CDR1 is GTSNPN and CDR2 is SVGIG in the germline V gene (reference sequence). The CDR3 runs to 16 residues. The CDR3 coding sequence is TGTGCCTGGAGTGTCCGGGGACAGGGGATATCGGGAGGCTACACCTTC. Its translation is CAWSVRGQGISGGYTF.

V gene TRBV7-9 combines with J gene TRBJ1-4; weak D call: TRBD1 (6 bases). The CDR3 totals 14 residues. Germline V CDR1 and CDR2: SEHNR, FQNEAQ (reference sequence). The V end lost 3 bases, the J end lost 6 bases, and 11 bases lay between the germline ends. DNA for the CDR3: TGTGCCAGCAGCTTGGGGGCCATATATGAAAAACTGTTTTTT. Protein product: CASSLGAIYEKLFF.

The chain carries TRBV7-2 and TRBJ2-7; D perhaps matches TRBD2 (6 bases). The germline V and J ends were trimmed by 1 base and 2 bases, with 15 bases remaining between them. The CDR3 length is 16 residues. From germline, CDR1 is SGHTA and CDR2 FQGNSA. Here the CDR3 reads CASSLDTAGSAYEQYF. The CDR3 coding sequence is TGTGCCAGCAGCTTAGATACGGCGGGGAGCGCCTACGAGCAGTACTTC.

The CDR3 DNA sequence: TGTGCCAGCAGCTTAGGGCGGGGGCGGAGTGGCAAAAACATTCAGTACTTC. It encodes CASSLGRGRSGKNIQYF. V gene TRBV7-2 combines with J gene TRBJ2-4; D perhaps matches TRBD2 (7 bases). Looked up from germline, CDR1 is SGHTA and CDR2 is FQGNSA. Trimming took 1 base from V and 3 from J, leaving 16 bases between them. CDR3 length: 17 residues.

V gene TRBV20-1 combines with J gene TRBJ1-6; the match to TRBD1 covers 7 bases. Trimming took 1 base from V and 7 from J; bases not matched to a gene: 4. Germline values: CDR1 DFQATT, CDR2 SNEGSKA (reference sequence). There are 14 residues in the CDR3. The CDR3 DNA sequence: TGCAGTGCTAGAGTGGGACAGAACAATTCACCCCTCCACTTT. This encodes CSARVGQNNSPLHF.

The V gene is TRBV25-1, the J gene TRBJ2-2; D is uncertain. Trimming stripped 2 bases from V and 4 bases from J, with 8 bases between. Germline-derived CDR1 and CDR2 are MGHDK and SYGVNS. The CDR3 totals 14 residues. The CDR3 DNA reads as TGTGCCAGCAGTGAACCAGGATTCACCGGGGAGCTGTTTTTT. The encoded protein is CASSEPGFTGELFF.

The CDR3 nucleotides are TGCAGTGCTAGCACAGATTACGAGCAGTACTTC. This sequence encodes CSASTDYEQYF. The V call is TRBV20-1, the J call TRBJ2-7, with unresolved D. Deletions cut 3 bases from V and 4 bases from J, with 7 bases between. The CDR3 is 11 amino acids. Germline CDR1 reads DFQATT; CDR2 reads SNEGSKA (reference sequence).

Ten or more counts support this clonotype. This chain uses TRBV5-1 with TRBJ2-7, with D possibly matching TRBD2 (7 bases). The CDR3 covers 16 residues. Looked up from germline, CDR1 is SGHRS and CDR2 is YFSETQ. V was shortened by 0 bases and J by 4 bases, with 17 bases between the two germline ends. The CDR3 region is CASSLDSGGTQYEQYF. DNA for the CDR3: TGCGCCAGCAGCTTGGATTCGGGGGGCACCCAATACGAGCAGTACTTC. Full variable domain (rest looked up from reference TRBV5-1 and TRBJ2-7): KAGVTQTPRYLIKTRGQQVTLSCSPISGHRSVSWYQQTPGQGLQFLFEYFSETQRNKGNFPGRFSGRQFSNSRSEMNVSTLELGDSALYLCASSLDSGGTQYEQYFGPGTRLTVT.

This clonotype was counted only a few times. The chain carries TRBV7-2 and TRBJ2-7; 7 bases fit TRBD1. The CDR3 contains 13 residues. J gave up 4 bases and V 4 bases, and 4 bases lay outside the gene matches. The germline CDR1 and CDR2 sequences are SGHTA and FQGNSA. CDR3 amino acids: CASSSLQGYEQYF. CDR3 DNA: TGTGCCAGCAGCTCGTTACAGGGGTACGAGCAGTACTTC.

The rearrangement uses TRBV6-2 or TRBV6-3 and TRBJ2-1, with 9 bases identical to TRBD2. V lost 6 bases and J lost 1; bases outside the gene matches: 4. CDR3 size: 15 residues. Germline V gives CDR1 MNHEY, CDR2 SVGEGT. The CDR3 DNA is TGTGCCAGCAGAGTGACTAGCGGATCCTACAATGAGCAGTTCTTC. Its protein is CASRVTSGSYNEQFF.

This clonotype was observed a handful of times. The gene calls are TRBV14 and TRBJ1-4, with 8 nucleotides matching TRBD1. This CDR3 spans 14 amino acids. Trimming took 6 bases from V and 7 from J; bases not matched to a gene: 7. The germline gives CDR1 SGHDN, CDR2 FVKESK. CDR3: CASSPRTGREKLFF. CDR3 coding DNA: TGTGCCAGCAGTCCTCGGACAGGGCGTGAAAAACTGTTTTTT.

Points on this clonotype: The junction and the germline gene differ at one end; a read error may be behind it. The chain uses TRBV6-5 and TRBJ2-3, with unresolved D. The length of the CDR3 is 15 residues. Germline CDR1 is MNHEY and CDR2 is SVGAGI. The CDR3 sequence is CAGSYSSGSADTQYF. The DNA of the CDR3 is TGTGCCGGCAGTTACTCGAGTGGGTCCGCAGATACGCAGTATTTT.

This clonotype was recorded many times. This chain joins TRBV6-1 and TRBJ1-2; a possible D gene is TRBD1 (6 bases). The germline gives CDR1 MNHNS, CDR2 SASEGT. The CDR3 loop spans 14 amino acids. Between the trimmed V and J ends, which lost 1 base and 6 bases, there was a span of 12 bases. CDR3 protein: CASSEGGGGNGYTF. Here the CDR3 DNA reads TGTGCCAGCAGTGAAGGAGGGGGTGGAAATGGCTACACCTTC.

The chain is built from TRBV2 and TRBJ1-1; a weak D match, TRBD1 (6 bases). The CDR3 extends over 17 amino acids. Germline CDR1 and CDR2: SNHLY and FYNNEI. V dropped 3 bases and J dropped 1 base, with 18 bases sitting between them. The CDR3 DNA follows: TGTGCCAGCAGTGAGTTCCAACGCGTACAGGGGAACACTGAAGCTTTCTTT. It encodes CASSEFQRVQGNTEAFF.

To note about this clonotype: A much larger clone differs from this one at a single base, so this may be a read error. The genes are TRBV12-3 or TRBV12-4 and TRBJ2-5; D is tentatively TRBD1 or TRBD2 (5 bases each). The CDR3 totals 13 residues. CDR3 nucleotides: TGTGCCGGCAGCTACACCAGGGATGGGGAGCAGTACTTC. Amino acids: CAGSYTRDGEQYF.